This TCR beta chain was recorded in a study of PD-1 blockade in classical Hodgkin lymphoma. Points from the study as a whole: Lower baseline TCR diversity was reported for newly diagnosed patients than for healthy donors.

A remark on this clone: Antigen specificity is unknown.

The data were produced by immunoSEQ multiplex PCR, yet TCRdb's version contains in-frame clones alone and is incomplete. The sample comprises about 15,000 clones, approximately 84% of which are singletons, and over 6.5% rests with the top ten. Time point noted: newly diagnosed, previously untreated cHL patient sample. Comparators were PBMCs taken from newly diagnosed, untreated classical Hodgkin lymphoma. In germline, CDR1 is SGHTA, CDR2 FQGNSA. V was shortened by 4 bases and J by 14 bases, with 15 bases between the two germline ends. The CDR3 is 12 residues long. The rearrangement uses TRBV7-2 and TRBJ2-1, with a weak D call TRBD2 (5 bases). This clonotype originated in a human donor with classical Hodgkin lymphoma. The sample taken for sequencing was peripheral blood mononuclear cells (PBMCs). The chain's CDR3 is CASSSVLGREFF. The CDR3 coding sequence is TGTGCCAGCAGCTCCGTACTAGGAAGGGAGTTCTTC.